This T cell receptor (beta chain) originates from a study of beta chain features in type 1 diabetes. Findings and limits, study-wide: A moderate, significant TCRB CDR3 shortening appeared in type 1 diabetes across four CD4+ subsets.

This clone occurred many times. No antigen is known for it. V was pared by 1 base and J by 4 bases, with 13 bases between. CDR1 and CDR2 (germline): LNHNV, YYDKDF (reference sequence). The CDR3 extends over 15 amino acids. Reverse transcription of all isolated RNA meant that expressed TCRB transcripts were sequenced. Measured with immunoSEQ multiplex PCR; TCRdb has only the in-frame clones, and not every one. The data show around 120,000 clones, 17% seen once. This sequence was found in a man in his late teens or twenties with type 1 diabetes. This chain joins TRBV15 and TRBJ1-2; weak D call: TRBD1 (6 bases). Sample: central memory CD4+ T cells from blood. The CDR3 is CATSRALQGVYGYTF. For the CDR3, the DNA is TGTGCCACCAGCAGAGCCCTACAGGGAGTCTATGGCTACACCTTC.